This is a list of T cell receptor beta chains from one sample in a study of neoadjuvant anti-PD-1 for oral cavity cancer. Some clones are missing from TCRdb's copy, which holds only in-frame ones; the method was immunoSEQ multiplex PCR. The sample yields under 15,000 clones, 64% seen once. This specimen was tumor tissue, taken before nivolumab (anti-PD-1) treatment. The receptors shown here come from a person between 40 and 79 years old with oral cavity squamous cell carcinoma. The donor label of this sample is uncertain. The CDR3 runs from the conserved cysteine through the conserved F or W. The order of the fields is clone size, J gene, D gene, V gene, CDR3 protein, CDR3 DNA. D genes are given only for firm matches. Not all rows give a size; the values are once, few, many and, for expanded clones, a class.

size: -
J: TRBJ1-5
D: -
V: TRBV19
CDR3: CASTNLTVSNQPQHF
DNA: TGTGCCAGTACTAATCTGACAGTTAGCAATCAGCCCCAGCATTTT

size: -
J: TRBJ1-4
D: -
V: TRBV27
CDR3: CASSSDRTNEKLFF
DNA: TGTGCCAGCAGTTCTGACAGAACTAATGAAAAACTGTTTTTT

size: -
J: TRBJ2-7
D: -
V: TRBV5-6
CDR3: CASSRRVEQYF
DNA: TGTGCCAGCAGCCGCCGGGTAGAGCAGTACTTC

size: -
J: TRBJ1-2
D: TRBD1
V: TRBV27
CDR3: CASSYQGTGKPHGYTF
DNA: TGTGCCAGCAGTTACCAGGGGACAGGGAAGCCTCATGGCTACACCTTC

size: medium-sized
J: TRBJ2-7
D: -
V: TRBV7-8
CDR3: CASRPGHQYEQYF
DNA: TGTGCCAGCCGCCCGGGCCATCAATACGAGCAGTACTTC

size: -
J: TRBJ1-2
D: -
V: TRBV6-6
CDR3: CASSSGQGLLTF
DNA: TGTGCCAGCAGTTCGGGGCAGGGGCTCCTCACCTTC

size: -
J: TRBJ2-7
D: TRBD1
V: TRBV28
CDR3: CASSAPGGIAYEQYF
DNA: TGTGCCAGCAGTGCTCCAGGGGGAATAGCCTACGAGCAGTACTTC

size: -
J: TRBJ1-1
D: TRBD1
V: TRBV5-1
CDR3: CASSRTGGLNTEAFF
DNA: TGCGCCAGCAGTCGGACAGGGGGCTTGAACACTGAAGCTTTCTTT

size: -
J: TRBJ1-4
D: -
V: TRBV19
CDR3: CASRGGRSGSNEKLFF
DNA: TGTGCCAGTAGGGGGGGCCGGAGCGGGAGTAATGAAAAACTGTTTTTT

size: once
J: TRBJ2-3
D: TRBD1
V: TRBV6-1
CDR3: CASRKGDRVPDTQYF
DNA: TGTGCCAGCAGGAAGGGCGACAGGGTGCCAGATACGCAGTATTTT

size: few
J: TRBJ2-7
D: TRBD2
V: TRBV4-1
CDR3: CASSQVMAGANYEQYF
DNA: TGCGCCAGCAGCCAAGTTATGGCGGGAGCCAACTACGAGCAGTACTTC